These T cell receptor beta chains were read from a single sample in a study of blood T cell repertoires in COVID-19. Data came from immunoSEQ multiplex PCR; TCRdb stores just in-frame clones and leaves some out. In the table there are over 150,000 clones, about 79% of which are singletons. Specimen: peripheral blood. The receptors here all came from a human donor in a cohort sampled during active COVID-19. CDR3s include the opening cysteine and the closing phenylalanine or tryptophan. Fields, in order: CDR3 DNA, CDR3 protein, CDR3 length, clone size, J gene, D gene, V gene. The D gene is left open where the match is weak. Clone sizes are given selectively: once, few, many, or a class where the clone is expanded.

TGTGCCAGCAGTGAAGGAGCGGGAGGCGGGTCAGATACGCAGTATTTT | CASSEGAGGGSDTQYF | 16 | few | TRBJ2-3 | TRBD2 | TRBV2
TGCAGCGTTGATCCAGTCAACACTGAAGCTTTCTTT | CSVDPVNTEAFF | 12 | . | TRBJ1-1 | . | TRBV29-1
TGTGCCAGCAGCGCTACCGGGACTAGCGGGAGGGAGACCCAGTACTTC | CASSATGTSGRETQYF | 16 | . | TRBJ2-5 | TRBD2 | TRBV5-4
TGTGCCAGCAGCTTCAATGGACAGGGGGGAGGTGAAAAACTGTTTTTT | CASSFNGQGGGEKLFF | 16 | . | TRBJ1-4 | TRBD1 | TRBV7-6
TGCGCCAGCAGCTTAACAGGGAGCTCCTACAATGAGCAGTTCTTC | CASSLTGSSYNEQFF | 15 | . | TRBJ2-1 | . | TRBV5-1
TGTGCCAGCAGCTCCGACAGGGGGCAGTACGAGCAGTACTTC | CASSSDRGQYEQYF | 14 | once | TRBJ2-7 | TRBD1 | TRBV7-2
TGTGCCAGCAGCCTATTGGCGGGAGTCGATGAGCAGTTCTTC | CASSLLAGVDEQFF | 14 | . | TRBJ2-1 | TRBD2 | TRBV3-1/TRBV3-2
TGTGCCAGCAGCATAAAGGGGGGGTGGACCGGGGAGCTGTTTTTT | CASSIKGGWTGELFF | 15 | few | TRBJ2-2 | . | TRBV27
TGTGCCAGCAGCTTTTCCGGGACAGGGAGCATTCAGTACTTC | CASSFSGTGSIQYF | 14 | once | TRBJ2-4 | TRBD1 | TRBV7-9
TGCGCCAGCAGCTTTGCCGGGACATTTGATGAAAAACTGTTTTTT | CASSFAGTFDEKLFF | 15 | . | TRBJ1-4 | . | TRBV5-1
TGTGCCACCAAAGCGGGACAGGGGTTTCTGAACACTGAAGCTTTCTTT | CATKAGQGFLNTEAFF | 16 | . | TRBJ1-1 | TRBD1 | TRBV19
TGTGCCAGCAGTACACAGGGGCGCGTAGAGAAACTGTTTTTT | CASSTQGRVEKLFF | 14 | . | TRBJ1-4 | TRBD1 | TRBV6-5
TGTGCCAGTAACCGAGGGACAGGGGTCTACAATGAGCAGTTCTTC | CASNRGTGVYNEQFF | 15 | . | TRBJ2-1 | TRBD1 | TRBV19
TGTGCCAGCTCACCTAGCGGGAACAATGAGCAGTTCTTC | CASSPSGNNEQFF | 13 | . | TRBJ2-1 | TRBD2 | TRBV18
TGTGCCAGCAGCCAGACTAGCGGGAGGGTCTACGAGCAGTACTTC | CASSQTSGRVYEQYF | 15 | . | TRBJ2-7 | TRBD2 | TRBV27
TGTGCCAGCAGTTCTTCCGCTGCGGCCGAAAACTATGGCTACACCTTC | CASSSSAAAENYGYTF | 16 | . | TRBJ1-2 | . | TRBV6-6
TGTGCCAGCAGCCCGACTAGCGGGGCTTACAATGAGCAGTTCTTC | CASSPTSGAYNEQFF | 15 | . | TRBJ2-1 | TRBD2 | TRBV7-2
TGTGCCAGCAGCCACCGACTAGCGGGAGAGGGGCAGTTCTTC | CASSHRLAGEGQFF | 14 | . | TRBJ2-1 | TRBD2 | TRBV3-1/TRBV3-2
TGTGCCAGCAGCTACTCCCGGGAGATCTATAATTCACCCCTCCACTTT | CASSYSREIYNSPLHF | 16 | . | TRBJ1-6 | . | TRBV7-2
TGTGCCAGCAGTTTACTTTACGAGCAGTACTTC | CASSLLYEQYF | 11 | . | TRBJ2-7 | . | TRBV6-1
TGTGCCACCAGGAATCCGGACTTCTCTCTTAACTATGGCTACACCTTC | CATRNPDFSLNYGYTF | 16 | . | TRBJ1-2 | . | TRBV24-1
TGTGCCAGCAGCTTAGCCGGGACAGGCTCCTACGAGCAGTACTTC | CASSLAGTGSYEQYF | 15 | . | TRBJ2-7 | TRBD1 | TRBV11-2
TGTGCCACTAAAGCGGGAATTCTCAATGAGCAGTTCTTC | CATKAGILNEQFF | 13 | once | TRBJ2-1 | TRBD2 | TRBV7-2
TGTGCCAGCGAAACAGGGGAGAGCACTGAAGCTTTCTTT | CASETGESTEAFF | 13 | . | TRBJ1-1 | TRBD1 | TRBV5-5
TGTGCCTCAAACAGGGTCCGCACAGATACGCAGTATTTT | CASNRVRTDTQYF | 13 | . | TRBJ2-3 | . | TRBV30
TGTGCCAGCAGTTTGCTAGCGGGAGAGGTCTACAATGAGCAGTTCTTC | CASSLLAGEVYNEQFF | 16 | . | TRBJ2-1 | TRBD2 | TRBV28
TGTGCCAGCAGAGAAACTAGGCGGCAGTACTTC | CASRETRRQYF | 11 | . | TRBJ2-7 | . | TRBV28
TGTGCCAGCAGTTTAGTCCCCCGTCAGCGGGCCCCTAGCACAGATACGCAGTATTTT | CASSLVPRQRAPSTDTQYF | 19 | . | TRBJ2-3 | . | TRBV28
TGCAGCGTTTCTAACGGGGGGAGTAATACGCAGTATTTT | CSVSNGGSNTQYF | 13 | . | TRBJ2-3 | TRBD2 | TRBV29-1
TGTGCCACCAGTGATGCGCAAGCGGGAATCTACAATGAGCAGTTCTTC | CATSDAQAGIYNEQFF | 16 | . | TRBJ2-1 | TRBD2 | TRBV24-1
TGCGCCAGCAGCCCGCTTGGGACTAGTTTCAATGAGCAGTTCTTC | CASSPLGTSFNEQFF | 15 | . | TRBJ2-1 | TRBD2 | TRBV4-1
TGTGCCTGGAGTCCGGGACAGGGGGCGAAGACCCAGTACTTC | CAWSPGQGAKTQYF | 14 | . | TRBJ2-5 | TRBD1 | TRBV30
TGCGCCAGCAGCAGAGGCGCGGGAGTCGGGGACGAGCAGTACTTC | CASSRGAGVGDEQYF | 15 | . | TRBJ2-7 | TRBD2 | TRBV5-1
TGTGCCACCAGCCGAGTACAGGGGGCTTGGAATCAGCCCCAGCATTTT | CATSRVQGAWNQPQHF | 16 | . | TRBJ1-5 | TRBD1 | TRBV15
TGTGCCAGCAGCCAGGGGACAGGTGCCTACGAGCAGTACTTC | CASSQGTGAYEQYF | 14 | . | TRBJ2-7 | TRBD1 | TRBV14
TGTGCCAGCCTCCCCCAGGGTGGGTACGAGCAGTACTTC | CASLPQGGYEQYF | 13 | . | TRBJ2-7 | . | TRBV2
TGTGCCAGCAGTACGGGACAGGCCTCCTACGAGCAGTACTTC | CASSTGQASYEQYF | 14 | . | TRBJ2-7 | TRBD1 | TRBV6-6